This T cell receptor (beta chain) was profiled in a study of shared clonotypes between healthy human individuals. Study in general: The donor group consisted of a couple of women and a few men, aged 18 to 49.

For this clone: The antigen remains unidentified.

This table comes from immunoSEQ multiplex PCR, and its TCRdb copy is limited to in-frame clones, with some not included. The sample yields 2 million or so clones, less than 95% seen once. Naive CD8 cells lacked CD45RO, underwent positive selection for CCR7 and left out terminally differentiated effector memory CD45RA+ cells. Study donors comprised healthy, HIV-negative adults devoid of recent acute infection or vaccination. Study results and limitations: For naive CD4 cells, approximately 4.7% of clonotypes were shared across a few donors.

CDR3 length equals 13 residues. Germline CDR1 reads SEHNR; CDR2 reads FQNEAQ (reference sequence). V dropped 6 bases and J dropped 8 bases, with 16 bases sitting between them. The receptor was isolated from a man aged 18 to 30 in good health. J is TRBJ1-1 and V is TRBV7-9, with D hard to call. Sequenced: naive CD8+ T cells sorted from blood. The CDR3 here is CASSPPSGPEAFF. Written as DNA, the CDR3 is TGTGCCAGCAGTCCACCCAGCGGCCCCGAAGCTTTCTTT.